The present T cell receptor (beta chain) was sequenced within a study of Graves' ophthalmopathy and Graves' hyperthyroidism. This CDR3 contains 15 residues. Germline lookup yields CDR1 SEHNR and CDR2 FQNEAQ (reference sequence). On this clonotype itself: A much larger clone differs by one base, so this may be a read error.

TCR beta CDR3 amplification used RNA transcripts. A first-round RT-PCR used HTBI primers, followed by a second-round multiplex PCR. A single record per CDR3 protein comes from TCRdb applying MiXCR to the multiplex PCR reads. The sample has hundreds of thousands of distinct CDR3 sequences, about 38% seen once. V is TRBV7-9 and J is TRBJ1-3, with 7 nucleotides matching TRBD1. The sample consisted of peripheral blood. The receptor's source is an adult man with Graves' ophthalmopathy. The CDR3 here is CASSQVGQSENTIYF. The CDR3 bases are TGCGCCAGCAGCCAAGTGGGACAGTCTGAAAACACCATATATTTT. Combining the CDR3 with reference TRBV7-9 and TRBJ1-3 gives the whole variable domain DTGVSQNPRHKITKRGQNVTFRCDPISEHNRLYWYRQTLGQGPEFLTYFQNEAQLEKSRLLSDRFSAERPKGSFSTLEIQRTEQGDSAMYLCASSQVGQSENTIYFGEGSWLTVV.